One and the same sample provided the 18 T cell receptor beta chains below, sequenced in a study of blood T cells in healthy people across ages. Primers used in a second PCR of about 6 to 12 cycles were a sample-barcoded 5' primer and a J-beta primer mix. TCRdb reprocessed the 5' RACE reads with MiXCR, giving one entry per CDR3 protein. The sample includes some 1,500,000 distinct CDR3 sequences, around 40% of them seen just once. The sequencing input was blood. The receptor source for this set is a woman in her late teens or twenties in good health.

CDR3: CASSTLSGGAYNEQFF. The CDR3 nucleotides read TGTGCCAGCAGTACCCTGTCTGGGGGCGCGTACAATGAGCAGTTCTTC. The chain is built from TRBV27 and TRBJ2-1; possibly TRBD1 for D (6 bases). The CDR3 contains 16 residues. Germline CDR1 and CDR2: MNHEY and SMNVEV (reference sequence). The V gene lost 5 bases and the J gene lost 4 bases, with 18 bases spanning the gap.

This clonotype was seen more than once but under ten times. The chain uses TRBV20-1 and TRBJ2-3; 7 bases are shared with TRBD1. With 0 bases clipped from V and 0 bases from J, the junction kept 3 bases outside the gene matches. The germline CDR1 and CDR2 sequences are DFQATT and SNEGSKA (reference sequence). The CDR3 is 15 amino acids. The CDR3 DNA is TGCAGTGCTAGAGATCTGACAGGGAGCACAGATACGCAGTATTTT. Translation gives CSARDLTGSTDTQYF.

The table lists this clonotype with many counts. The chain joins TRBV6-5 to TRBJ2-3; unclear D gene. The CDR3 consists of 14 residues. Germline V gene sequence: CDR1 MNHEY, CDR2 SVGAGI. The V gene lost 0 bases and the J gene lost 2 bases, with 6 bases spanning the gap. The CDR3 sequence: CASSYSGTTDTQYF. The DNA for the CDR3 is TGTGCCAGCAGTTACTCGGGAACCACAGATACGCAGTATTTT.

The V call is TRBV7-2, the J call TRBJ2-7; D gene unclear. CDR1 is SGHTA, CDR2 FQGNSA, per germline. V was clipped by 0 bases and J by 2 bases, with 8 bases between them. This CDR3 spans 14 amino acids. In DNA form, the CDR3 reads TGTGCCAGCAGCTTAGCCCAGCTAACCTACGAGCAGTACTTC. It yields the protein CASSLAQLTYEQYF.

This chain joins TRBV6-2 or TRBV6-3 and TRBJ1-4; 11 bases agree with TRBD1. The CDR3 extends over 15 amino acids. Germline-derived CDR1 and CDR2 are MNHEY and SVGEGT. J lost 6 bases, V lost 5 bases, and 5 bases had no gene match. The CDR3 loop is CASSPWTGGDEKLFF. Written as DNA, the CDR3 is TGTGCCAGCAGTCCTTGGACAGGGGGCGATGAAAAACTGTTTTTT.

Here the CDR3 reads CACTLRGPSSYEQYF. The CDR3 DNA reads TGTGCCTGCACCCTCAGGGGGCCGAGCTCCTACGAGCAGTACTTC. This chain connects TRBV11-2 to TRBJ2-7; 8 positions match TRBD1. V lost 11 bases to trimming and J lost 0 bases; unmatched junction nucleotides: 12. CDR1 and CDR2 from the germline V gene are SGHAT and FQNNGV. The CDR3 extends over 15 amino acids.

The V gene is TRBV12-3 or TRBV12-4, the J gene TRBJ2-5; D unclear. Trimming removed 5 bases from V and 11 bases from J, with 21 bases in between. There are 14 residues in the CDR3. The CDR3 DNA reads TGTGCCAGCAGTGGCCGGTATGCCTACAATGAGCAGTACTTC. Its protein is CASSGRYAYNEQYF.

The chain employs TRBV6-2 or TRBV6-3 and TRBJ2-5, with no clear D. The CDR3 is made up of 13 amino acids. Trimming removed 4 bases at V and 11 bases at J, with 17 bases between. Looked up from germline, CDR1 is MNHEY and CDR2 is SVGEGT. This chain's CDR3 is CASSFRWDGEQYF. The CDR3 nucleotides are TGTGCCAGCAGTTTTCGATGGGATGGTGAGCAGTACTTC.

V gene TRBV10-1 combines with J gene TRBJ1-1; unclear D gene. CDR3 length: 13 residues. Germline V gene sequence: CDR1 WNHNN, CDR2 SYGVQD (reference sequence). The V end lost 5 bases, the J end lost 2 bases, and 9 bases lay between the germline ends. The CDR3 loop reads CASSIQVNTEAFF. The CDR3 DNA follows: TGCGCCAGCAGTATCCAGGTCAACACTGAAGCTTTCTTT.

J is TRBJ1-4 and V is TRBV6-6; tentatively, D is TRBD1 (5 bases). Germline CDR1 is MNHNY and CDR2 is SVGAGI (reference sequence). Deletions cut 0 bases from V and 8 bases from J, with 13 bases between. The CDR3 has 15 amino acids. Here the CDR3 reads CASSYSREGGEKLFF. The CDR3 bases are TGTGCCAGCAGTTACTCCAGGGAGGGTGGCGAAAAACTGTTTTTT.

The chain has TRBV27 and TRBJ2-1; 7 positions agree with TRBD1. The J call may be faulty, since TRBJ2-7 better matches the DNA end. Germline CDR1 and CDR2: MNHEY and SMNVEV (reference sequence). CDR3 length: 15 amino acids. CDR3 sequence: CASRWTGKAYNEQYF. CDR3 coding DNA: TGTGCCAGCAGATGGACAGGTAAAGCCTACAATGAGCAGTACTTC.

The chain has TRBV10-3 and TRBJ2-1; D may correspond to TRBD1 or TRBD2 (5 bases each). Germline V gene data show CDR1 as ENHRY and CDR2 as SYGVKD. The CDR3 is 12 residues long. V dropped 8 bases and J dropped 4 bases, with 9 bases sitting between them. In nucleotides, the CDR3 is TGTGCCATCGGGACCGGGTACAATGAGCAGTTCTTC. Residues: CAIGTGYNEQFF.

This clonotype has just a few counts. The V gene is TRBV6-2 or TRBV6-3, the J gene TRBJ2-5; 7 bases line up with TRBD2. Trimming cost V 5 bases and J 7 bases; bases outside gene matches: 16. The CDR3 is 16 residues long. Germline V CDR1 and CDR2: MNHEY, SVGEGT. This CDR3 is CASSSPGGREGRTQYF. The CDR3 coding sequence is TGTGCCAGCAGTAGTCCTGGCGGGAGAGAAGGGAGGACCCAGTACTTC.

The chain links TRBV4-1 to TRBJ2-1; tentative D call: TRBD2 (6 bases). The CDR3 is 14 residues long. Trimming took off 0 bases at V and 9 bases at J, with 12 bases between the two ends. Germline V gene sequence: CDR1 MGHRA, CDR2 YSYEKL. The CDR3 loop is CASSQDFQGGEQFF. The DNA of the CDR3 is TGCGCCAGCAGCCAAGATTTCCAGGGAGGTGAGCAGTTCTTC.

This chain joins TRBV6-2 or TRBV6-3 and TRBJ1-1; possibly TRBD1 for D (6 bases). V was pared by 2 bases and J by 2 bases, with 12 bases between. This CDR3 is 15 amino acids long. Germline V gene data show CDR1 as MNHEY and CDR2 as SVGEGT. The CDR3 sequence is CASSYRGPGNTEAFF. The CDR3 nucleotides are TGTGCCAGCAGTTACCGGGGGCCGGGAAACACTGAAGCTTTCTTT.

This clonotype has more than one count but fewer than ten. This chain connects TRBV7-2 to TRBJ2-1; 10 bases line up with TRBD2. The CDR3 has 14 amino acids. Germline CDR1 SGHTA, CDR2 FQGNSA. The V and J ends lost 4 bases and 9 bases, in that order; junction bases with no gene match: 6. As DNA, the CDR3 is TGTGCCAGCAGCTCCTCTAGCGGGGGTCGTGAGCAGTTCTTC. Its translation is CASSSSSGGREQFF.

The V gene is TRBV6-1, the J gene TRBJ2-1; D may be TRBD1 or TRBD2 (5 bases each). Germline assignment: CDR1 MNHNS and CDR2 SASEGT. V was pared by 6 bases and J by 6 bases, with 12 bases between. The CDR3 covers 13 residues. CDR3 loop: CASSFRDRNEQFF. The CDR3 region has the DNA TGTGCCAGCAGCTTCCGGGACCGCAATGAGCAGTTCTTC.

The V and J genes are TRBV5-1 and TRBJ2-1; the D gene could be TRBD1 or TRBD2 (6 bases each). V was shortened by 4 bases and J by 5 bases, with 16 bases between the two germline ends. The CDR3 totals 15 residues. Germline lookup yields CDR1 SGHRS and CDR2 YFSETQ. The CDR3 loop reads CASSPPGANHNEQFF. The CDR3 region has the DNA TGCGCCAGCAGCCCCCCGGGGGCAAATCACAATGAGCAGTTCTTC.